This T cell receptor beta chain was profiled in a study of T cells of healthy individuals (dated by TCRdb to between 2018 and 2020). The library relied on 5' RACE. For sequencing, an Illumina MiSeq was employed. Using fastp trimming at Q25 and MiXCR clonotype assembly, TCRdb reanalyzed the public sequencing data and kept in-frame beta chains. Identical CDR3 protein sequences are pooled into one entry, listed with their most common genes and DNA. Recorded for this sample are 95,000 to 100,000 distinct CDR3 sequences; around 17% of them occurred a single time. The leading ten clones occupy around 6.4% of the sample. This clonotype came up a few times. The clone's antigen remains unknown. Base quality data are lacking; no much larger clone is found one base away. The receptor comes from a human donor in good health.

CDR3 sequence: CASSLSWGLGYTF. In nucleotides, the sequence is TGTGCCAGCAGCTTATCATGGGGTCTGGGCTACACCTTC. This chain joins TRBV7-2 to TRBJ1-2; there is no confident call for the D gene. CDR1 and CDR2, per the germline V gene, are SGHTA and FQGNSA. The CDR3 spans 13 residues, from the cysteine through the phenylalanine. Only CDR3 DNA remains: 39 bases, in frame from the first base. Cut back by 2 bases and 8 bases, the V and J ends lie 12 bases apart.